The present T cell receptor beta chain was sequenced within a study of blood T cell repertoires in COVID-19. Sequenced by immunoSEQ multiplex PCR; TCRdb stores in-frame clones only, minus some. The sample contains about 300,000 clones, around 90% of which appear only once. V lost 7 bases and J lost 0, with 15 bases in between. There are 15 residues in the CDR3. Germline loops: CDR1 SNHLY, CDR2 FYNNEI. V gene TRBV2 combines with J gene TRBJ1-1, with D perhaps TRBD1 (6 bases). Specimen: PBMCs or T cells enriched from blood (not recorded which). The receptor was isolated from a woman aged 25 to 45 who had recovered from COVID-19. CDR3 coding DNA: TGTGCCAGCACCCAGGGGCGGGCTATGAACACTGAAGCTTTCTTT. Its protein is CASTQGRAMNTEAFF. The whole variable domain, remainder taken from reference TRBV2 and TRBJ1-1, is EPEVTQTPSHQVTQMGQEVILRCVPISNHLYFYWYRQILGQKVEFLVSFYNNEISEKSEIFDDQFSVERPDGSNFTLKIRSTKLEDSAMYFCASTQGRAMNTEAFFGQGTRLTVV.